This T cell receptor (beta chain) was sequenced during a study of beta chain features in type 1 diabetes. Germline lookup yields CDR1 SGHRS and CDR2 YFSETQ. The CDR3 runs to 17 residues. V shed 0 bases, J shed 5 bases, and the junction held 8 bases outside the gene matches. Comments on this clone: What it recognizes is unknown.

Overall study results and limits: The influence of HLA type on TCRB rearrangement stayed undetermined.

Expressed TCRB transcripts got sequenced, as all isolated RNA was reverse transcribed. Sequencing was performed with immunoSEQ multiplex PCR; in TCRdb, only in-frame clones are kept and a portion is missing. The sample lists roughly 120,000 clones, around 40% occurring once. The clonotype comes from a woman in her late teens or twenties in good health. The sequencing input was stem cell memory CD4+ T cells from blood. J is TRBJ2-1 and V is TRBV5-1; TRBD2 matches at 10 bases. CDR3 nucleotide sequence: TGCGCCAGCAGCTTGGGCGGGCTAGCGGGAGTGAACAATGAGCAGTTCTTC. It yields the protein CASSLGGLAGVNNEQFF.